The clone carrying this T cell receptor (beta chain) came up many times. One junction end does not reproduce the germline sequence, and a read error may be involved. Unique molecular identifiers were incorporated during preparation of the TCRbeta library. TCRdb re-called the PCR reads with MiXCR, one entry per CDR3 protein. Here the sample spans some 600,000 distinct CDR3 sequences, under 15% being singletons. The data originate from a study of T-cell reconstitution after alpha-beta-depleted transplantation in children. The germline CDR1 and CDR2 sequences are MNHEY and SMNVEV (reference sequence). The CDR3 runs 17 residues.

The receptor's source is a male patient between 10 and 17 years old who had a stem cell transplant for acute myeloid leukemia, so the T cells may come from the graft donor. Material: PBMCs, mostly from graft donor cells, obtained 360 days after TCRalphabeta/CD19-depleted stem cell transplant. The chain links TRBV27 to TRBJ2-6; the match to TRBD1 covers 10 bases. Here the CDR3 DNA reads TGTGCCAGCAGGAGGACAGGGGGAGCCTCTTGGGCCAACGTCCTGACTTTC. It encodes CASRRTGGASWANVLTF.